The present T cell receptor beta chain was sequenced within a study of blood T cell repertoires in COVID-19. The wider study: Acute and convalescent COVID-19 specimens originated in the United States, Italy and Spain. Nucleic acid was either cDNA or gDNA, and it came from T cells, B-cell-depleted T cells, or PBMCs.

V lost 3 bases and J lost 3; bases outside the gene matches: 4. Germline V gene data show CDR1 as SGHDT and CDR2 as YYEEEE. The CDR3 is 16 amino acids. Clones were read by immunoSEQ multiplex PCR, and TCRdb kept only the in-frame ones, dropping some. The table shows around 400,000 clones, with approximately 91% occurring only once. The study assigned cohorts using participant-reported clinical history. The rearrangement uses TRBV5-6 and TRBJ2-5, with 14 bases matching TRBD2. This TCR was sampled from a woman aged 40 to 55 who had been exposed to COVID-19. Sequencing was performed on PBMCs or T cells enriched from blood (not recorded which). The CDR3 DNA follows: TGTGCCAGCAGCTGGGGGACTAGCGGGGGTGAAGAGACCCAGTACTTC. Protein sequence: CASSWGTSGGEETQYF.